Each of the 7 T cell receptor beta chains below was sequenced from the same sample in a study of blood T cell repertoires in COVID-19 (dated by TCRdb to 2019 to 2021). To prepare the library, the immunoSEQ multiplex PCR assay was applied. As stored in TCRdb, this immuneACCESS dataset retains in-frame rearrangements with V and J assigned. A fraction of the clones does not appear; measured against another copy, unresolved V genes explain less than half of the discrepancy, and the remainder lacks a known reason. The sample table contains fewer than 100,000 clones; only one count was recorded for 80% to 90% of them. The top ten clones comprise roughly 14% of the sample. Sequenced input: peripheral blood. The receptors here all came from a human donor in a cohort sampled during active COVID-19.

This chain uses TRBV18 with TRBJ2-5; 11 bases are a match to TRBD1. The closer fit of TRBJ2-7 to the DNA end suggests the J call may be wrong. This CDR3 spans 15 amino acids. Germline V gives CDR1 KGHSH, CDR2 LQKENI. CDR3 amino acids: CASSPRDRGYYEQYF. The DNA of the CDR3 is TGTGCCAGCTCACCGCGGGACAGGGGGTACTACGAGCAGTACTTC.

The chain links TRBV19 to TRBJ1-3, with D hard to call. V gave up 8 bases and J gave up 4 bases, with 15 bases separating them. The germline CDR1 and CDR2 sequences are LNHDA and SQIVND (reference sequence). The length of the CDR3 is 14 residues. The CDR3 sequence is CASPAGGLGNTIYF. The CDR3 nucleotides read TGTGCCAGTCCCGCTGGAGGTCTCGGAAACACCATATATTTT.

As DNA, the CDR3 is TGTGCCAGCAGCTTCGACGCGGGAGGTGATGAGACCCAGTACTTC. As protein: CASSFDAGGDETQYF. The chain has TRBV5-4 and TRBJ2-5, with TRBD2 matching 8 bases. V trimming: 2 bases; J trimming: 5 bases; junction bases outside the gene matches: 8. The CDR3 spans 15 residues. CDR1 is SGHNT and CDR2 is YYREEE in the germline V gene (reference sequence).

This clone was found once. The J gene is TRBJ1-6, the V gene TRBV19; the D gene is possibly TRBD1 (5 bases). Germline lookup yields CDR1 LNHDA and CDR2 SQIVND (reference sequence). Deletions cut 8 bases from V and 6 bases from J, with 17 bases between. CDR3 length: 15 residues. Here the CDR3 reads CASGAGKNTNSPLHF. As DNA, the CDR3 is TGTGCCAGTGGGGCAGGGAAGAATACTAATTCACCCCTCCACTTT.

The J gene is TRBJ1-2, the V gene TRBV9, with D possibly matching TRBD1 (6 bases). This CDR3 spans 13 amino acids. Germline-derived CDR1 and CDR2 are SGDLS and YYNGEE. Trimming left V 4 bases short and J 2 bases short, with 9 bases between. This CDR3 is CASSPTGNYGYTF. As DNA, the CDR3 is TGTGCCAGCAGCCCCACAGGGAACTATGGCTACACCTTC. The whole variable domain, remainder taken from reference TRBV9 and TRBJ1-2, is DSGVTQTPKHLITATGQRVTLRCSPRSGDLSVYWYQQSLDQGLQFLIQYYNGEERAKGNILERFSAQQFPDLHSELNLSSLELGDSALYFCASSPTGNYGYTFGSGTRLTVV.

The CDR3 loop is CASSIRRLLAKNIQYF. The CDR3 DNA follows: TGTGCCAGTAGTATACGGCGGCTCCTGGCCAAAAACATTCAGTACTTC. The chain employs TRBV19 and TRBJ2-4; D not certain. The germline V and J ends were trimmed by 2 bases and 1 base, with 12 bases remaining between them. This CDR3 comprises 16 residues. Germline values: CDR1 LNHDA, CDR2 SQIVND (reference sequence). Variable domain in full (rest from reference TRBV19 and TRBJ2-4): DGGITQSPKYLFRKEGQNVTLSCEQNLNHDAMYWYRQDPGQGLRLIYYSQIVNDFQKGDIAEGYSVSREKKESFPLTVTSAQKNPTAFYLCASSIRRLLAKNIQYFGAGTRLSVL.

The J gene is TRBJ2-7, the V gene TRBV5-1, with D perhaps matching TRBD2 (6 bases). V lost 6 bases and J lost 5, with 18 bases in between. CDR3 length: 14 residues. Germline CDR1 SGHRS, CDR2 YFSETQ. Here the CDR3 reads CASNGGERTDEQYF. Here the CDR3 DNA reads TGCGCCAGCAACGGAGGGGAGCGTACGGACGAGCAGTACTTC. The full variable domain, with the rest looked up from reference TRBV5-1 and TRBJ2-7, is KAGVTQTPRYLIKTRGQQVTLSCSPISGHRSVSWYQQTPGQGLQFLFEYFSETQRNKGNFPGRFSGRQFSNSRSEMNVSTLELGDSALYLCASNGGERTDEQYFGPGTRLTVT.